The clone carrying this TCR beta chain came up many times. Its specificity is unknown. The entry originates in a study of T cells in Graves' hyperthyroidism and ophthalmopathy. For the study at large: At initial diagnosis, before any treatment had begun, peripheral blood was obtained. Study-wide points: The model's output predicted ophthalmopathy at a median of around 7 months prior to onset. Among clonotypes expanded in thyroid above 0.001, most were also found in blood. Researchers report that a 13 V-J model separated ophthalmopathy from stable hyperthyroidism.

It was RNA transcripts that yielded the amplified TCR beta CDR3 regions. The primer set for the first-round RT-PCR of the TCR CDR3 was HTBI. TCRdb fed the multiplex PCR reads into MiXCR, producing one record per CDR3 protein. The table has a few hundred thousand distinct CDR3 sequences, 14% to 15% seen once. Germline CDR1 is DFQATT and CDR2 is SNEGSKA (reference sequence). V was clipped by 3 bases and J by 2 bases, with 16 bases between them. The CDR3 is 15 residues long. The source material was blood. This TCR came from a woman aged 30 to 39 with Graves' hyperthyroidism. The chain combines TRBV20-1 with TRBJ2-5; D is undetermined. CDR3 protein: CSARPSGRRQETQYF. Here the CDR3 DNA reads TGCAGTGCTAGGCCATCCGGGCGGCGGCAAGAGACCCAGTACTTC.